These T cell receptor beta chains were read from a single sample in a study of naive and memory T cell subsets. TCRdb re-called the UMI-ligation and nested PCR reads through MiXCR, storing one row per CDR3 protein. The sample lists some 110,000 distinct CDR3 sequences, 30% to 45% occurring once. The sequencing input was central memory CD4+ T cells from blood. These receptors all come from a human donor in good health. Both conserved end residues are part of each CDR3. Each record gives: CDR3 length, clone size, V gene, J gene, D gene, CDR3 protein, CDR3 DNA. The D gene is left open where the match is weak. Some rows mark clone size as missing; the rest say once, few, many or name a class of expanded clone.

17,.,TRBV7-8,TRBJ1-5,.,CASSLRFGRVSNQPQHF,TGTGCCAGCAGCTTACGATTTGGCAGGGTTAGCAATCAGCCCCAGCATTTT
15,few,TRBV6-6,TRBJ2-6,.,CASSRVRSGANVLTF,TGTGCCAGCAGCCGGGTGCGCTCTGGGGCCAACGTCCTGACTTTC
14,.,TRBV5-4,TRBJ1-6,.,CASSLGPTNSPLHF,TGTGCCAGCAGCTTGGGGCCGACTAATTCACCCCTCCACTTT
15,few,TRBV19,TRBJ1-3,.,CASTRTASSGNTIYF,TGTGCCAGTACCCGGACCGCCAGCTCTGGAAACACCATATATTTT
16,.,TRBV3-1,TRBJ2-3,.,CASSQWAVKNTDTQYF,TGTGCCAGCAGCCAATGGGCAGTTAAAAACACAGATACGCAGTATTTT
15,few,TRBV12-3/TRBV12-4,TRBJ1-1,.,CASSTDTFSRTEAFF,TGTGCCAGCAGTACCGACACCTTTAGCCGCACTGAAGCTTTCTTT
15,.,TRBV30,TRBJ2-7,TRBD1,CAWRVQVRGQGEQYF,TGTGCCTGGAGGGTTCAGGTCAGGGGGCAAGGCGAGCAGTACTTC
12,.,TRBV2,TRBJ1-2,.,CASTDSHYGYTF,TGTGCCAGCACGGACAGTCACTATGGCTACACCTTC
12,many,TRBV27,TRBJ1-6,TRBD1,CASSRQGSPLHF,TGTGCCAGCAGTCGACAGGGTTCACCCCTCCACTTT
14,few,TRBV6-6,TRBJ2-7,.,CASSPRPGTHEQYF,TGTGCCAGCAGTCCTCGTCCGGGGACCCACGAGCAGTACTTC
16,.,TRBV6-5,TRBJ2-4,TRBD2,CASIVGLAVAKNIQYF,TGTGCCAGCATCGTGGGACTAGCGGTAGCCAAAAACATTCAGTACTTC
15,few,TRBV5-6,TRBJ2-3,TRBD2,CASSLGLAVTDTQYF,TGTGCCAGCAGCTTAGGTCTAGCGGTCACAGATACGCAGTATTTT
20,many,TRBV12-3/TRBV12-4,TRBJ2-1,TRBD2,CASSGRLAGGPRSSYNEQFF,TGTGCCAGCAGTGGGAGACTAGCGGGAGGCCCCCGGAGCTCCTACAATGAGCAGTTCTTC
15,few,TRBV9,TRBJ2-3,TRBD2,CASSPSTGGVDTQYF,TGTGCCAGCAGCCCCTCGACGGGAGGGGTGGATACGCAGTATTTT
17,.,TRBV6-1,TRBJ2-5,TRBD2,CASSEFGGGVGQETQYF,TGTGCCAGCAGTGAATTCGGGGGGGGAGTGGGCCAAGAGACCCAGTACTTC
14,.,TRBV24-1,TRBJ2-2,.,CATSGWTATGELFF,TGTGCCACCAGTGGGTGGACAGCCACCGGGGAGCTGTTTTTT
14,once,TRBV7-2,TRBJ2-2,.,CASSSQPRTGELFF,TGTGCCAGCAGCTCTCAACCCCGTACCGGGGAGCTGTTTTTT
13,few,TRBV27,TRBJ2-5,TRBD1,CASRGQASKTQYF,TGTGCCAGCAGGGGACAGGCGTCCAAGACCCAGTACTTC
16,.,TRBV20-1,TRBJ1-2,.,CSARDTDRSFNYGYSF,TGCAGTGCTAGAGATACTGACAGGAGTTTTAACTATGGCTACAGCTTC
18,.,TRBV12-3/TRBV12-4,TRBJ2-4,TRBD2,CASSFGLGREGTKNIQYF,TGTGCCAGCAGTTTCGGGCTGGGGCGGGAGGGCACCAAAAACATTCAGTACTTC
12,few,TRBV28,TRBJ1-4,TRBD1,CASGTGPEKLFF,TGTGCCAGTGGGACAGGGCCCGAAAAACTGTTTTTT